Here is one T cell receptor (beta chain) with its context. The target antigen is unknown. The data belong to a study of shared clonotypes between healthy human individuals. Findings and caveats of the study: Generally, naive subsets came out with larger estimated richness than memory subsets.

Splitting of each subset's genomic DNA was done evenly across several immunoSEQ plates. Here immunoSEQ multiplex PCR was the method, and the copy in TCRdb shows in-frame clones only, minus some. The repertoire has 550,000 to 800,000 clones, under 80% of them found once; the top ten carry less than 2%. The CDR3 has 15 residues. Germline V gene data show CDR1 as WSHSY and CDR2 as SAAADI. The J segment lost 7 bases and the V segment lost 7 bases, leaving 8 bases of the junction unmatched. The rearrangement joins TRBV10-2 to TRBJ2-1, with TRBD2 identical over 12 bases. This receptor was identified in a woman aged 25 to 45 in good health. Material for sequencing was memory CD4+ T cells sorted from blood. Subset described: CD45RA-negative fraction. The CDR3 DNA reads as TGCGCCAGCATTAAAACTAGCGGGAGGTGGAATGAGCAGTTCTTC. Protein sequence: CASIKTSGRWNEQFF.